This passage covers 18 T cell receptor beta chains from one sample sequenced in a study of blood T cell repertoires in COVID-19 (dated by TCRdb to about 2020). Library construction relied on the immunoSEQ multiplex PCR assay. Sourced from immuneACCESS, this table was stored by TCRdb with only in-frame sequences that have V and J called. A share of the clones is absent; for the studies checked, an unresolved V gene accounts for under half, and the remainder has no known explanation. For this sample there are about 240,000 clones; around 82% appear just once. The ten largest clones capture 4.7% of the sample. Sequencing was done on a sample of peripheral blood. These receptors originate from a woman aged 70-85 years with acute or convalescent COVID-19.

The gene calls are TRBV5-4 and TRBJ1-2; 7 nucleotides align to TRBD1. This CDR3 is built from 13 residues. Germline loops: CDR1 SGHNT, CDR2 YYREEE (reference sequence). Unmatched junction bases numbered 4, after V lost 4 bases and J lost 4 bases. The CDR3, as DNA: TGTGCCAGCAGCGGGGACAGTTCCTATGGCTACACCTTC. Translation: CASSGDSSYGYTF. Complete variable domain (other parts from reference TRBV5-4 and TRBJ1-2): ETGVTQSPTHLIKTRGQQVTLRCSSQSGHNTVSWYQQALGQGPQFIFQYYREEENGRGNFPPRFSGLQFPNYSSELNVNALELDDSALYLCASSGDSSYGYTFGSGTRLTVV.

The chain is built from TRBV5-4 and TRBJ2-1; 10 bases agree with TRBD2. The CDR3 runs 16 residues. The ends lost 0 bases at V and 8 bases at J; junction bases unmatched: 8. Per the germline V gene, CDR1 is SGHNT and CDR2 is YYREEE (reference sequence). In DNA form, the CDR3 reads TGTGCCAGCAGCTTGGGGAGCGGGGGGGCGACGTATGAGCAGTTCTTC. It translates to CASSLGSGGATYEQFF.

Regarding this clone: At one end the junction does not follow the germline gene, possibly because of a read error. The chain recombines TRBV9 with TRBJ1-2, with TRBD1 as a possible D gene (6 bases). The CDR3 covers 13 residues. CDR1 is SGDLS and CDR2 is YYNGEE in the germline V gene. The CDR3, as DNA: TGTGCCAGCAGCTCCCTGGCCGGACAGCCCTACGCCTTC. Amino acid sequence: CASSSLAGQPYAF.

The genes are TRBV6-2 or TRBV6-3 and TRBJ1-1; a weak D match, TRBD1 (5 bases). The V end lost 5 bases, the J end lost 2 bases, and 18 bases lay between the germline ends. The CDR3 is 16 residues long. Per the germline V gene, CDR1 is MNHEY and CDR2 is SVGEGT. The CDR3 spells CASSLRFDSYNTEAFF. The CDR3 nucleotides are TGTGCCAGCAGTCTCCGGTTCGACAGCTATAACACTGAAGCTTTCTTT.

This rearrangement joins TRBV7-2 to TRBJ1-1; D gene ambiguous. Looked up from germline, CDR1 is SGHTA and CDR2 is FQGNSA. V gave up 1 base and J gave up 1 base, with 7 bases separating them. The CDR3 has 14 residues. The CDR3 nucleotides read TGTGCCAGCAGCTTAGTGCCAGGGAACACTGAAGCTTTCTTT. It translates to CASSLVPGNTEAFF.

The chain carries TRBV19 and TRBJ2-3, with TRBD1 matching over 8 bases. This CDR3 is built from 16 residues. V gave up 6 bases and J gave up 3 bases; unmatched junction bases: 11. The V gene's germline CDR1 is LNHDA and CDR2 SQIVND (reference sequence). The CDR3 sequence is CASRVTGATETDTQYF. The CDR3 coding sequence is TGTGCCAGTAGAGTGACAGGGGCGACCGAAACAGATACGCAGTATTTT.

The rearrangement links TRBV7-2 to TRBJ1-6; TRBD1 is a possible D gene (5 bases). This CDR3 comprises 15 residues. CDR1 and CDR2 (germline): SGHTA, FQGNSA. The V end lost 6 bases, the J end lost 7 bases, and 16 bases lay between the germline ends. The CDR3 here is CASRLRRVENSPLHF. The CDR3 nucleotides read TGTGCCAGCAGACTACGCAGGGTGGAAAATTCACCCCTCCACTTT.

DNA of the CDR3: TGTGCCAGCAGCCAAGTGAGCGACAGGGCGAGTCAGCCCCAGCATTTT. Translating gives CASSQVSDRASQPQHF. V is TRBV4-2 and J is TRBJ1-5, with TRBD1 identical over 7 bases. The V gene's germline CDR1 is LGHNA and CDR2 YNFKEQ. The ends lost 1 base at V and 6 bases at J; junction bases unmatched: 9. This CDR3 has 16 amino acids.

The genes are TRBV18 and TRBJ1-2; D is undetermined. Germline V gene lookup returns CDR1 KGHSH and CDR2 LQKENI. There are 15 residues in the CDR3. The V gene lost 0 bases and the J gene lost 0 bases, with 8 bases spanning the gap. This chain's CDR3 is CASSPPAGPNYGYTF. The CDR3, as DNA: TGTGCCAGCTCACCACCGGCAGGCCCTAACTATGGCTACACCTTC.

The chain employs TRBV6-1 and TRBJ1-3; D is ambiguous. The V end was cut by 2 bases, the J end by 10 bases, with 18 bases between. The germline gives CDR1 MNHNS, CDR2 SASEGT. The CDR3 is 15 residues long. The CDR3 here is CASSEMTFDGRTIYF. CDR3 DNA: TGTGCCAGCAGTGAAATGACCTTCGACGGGAGGACCATATATTTT.

The chain has TRBV28 and TRBJ1-2, with 8 bases aligning to TRBD1. Trimming at V came to 5 bases and at J to 6 bases, leaving 8 bases not matched to a gene. CDR3 length: 14 residues. The germline V gene has CDR1 MDHEN and CDR2 SYDVKM. The CDR3 here is CASSLPRGRNGYTF. The CDR3 DNA follows: TGTGCCAGCAGTCTCCCCAGGGGGCGCAATGGCTACACCTTC.

The chain links TRBV19 to TRBJ1-1; TRBD1 aligns across 7 bases. Germline CDR1 is LNHDA and CDR2 is SQIVND (reference sequence). With V trimmed by 10 bases and J by 7 bases, 12 bases remained unmatched. The CDR3 is 13 residues long. For the CDR3, the DNA is TGTGCCATCTCAACAGGGGATTGGGGTGAAGCTTTCTTT. Amino acids: CAISTGDWGEAFF.

Concerning this clone itself: Other DNA sequences in the sample encode the same CDR3. The gene calls are TRBV5-4 and TRBJ2-3; maybe TRBD1 (5 bases). Trimming stripped 4 bases from V and 7 bases from J, with 22 bases between. This CDR3 has 16 residues. CDR1 SGHNT and CDR2 YYREEE come from the germline V gene (reference sequence). CDR3 residues: CASSPLGQGHTNTQYF. The CDR3 DNA sequence: TGTGCCAGCAGCCCGCTCGGGCAGGGCCACACCAATACGCAGTATTTT.

The V gene is TRBV7-9, the J gene TRBJ1-2; D gene ambiguous. The length of the CDR3 is 13 residues. Germline CDR1 reads SEHNR; CDR2 reads FQNEAQ (reference sequence). V was shortened by 5 bases and J by 4 bases, with 11 bases between the two germline ends. As DNA, the CDR3 is TGTGCCAGCAGCCAGACCTCAGGCTATGGCTACACCTTC. This translates into CASSQTSGYGYTF.

The sample holds one count of this clone. Other DNA variants within this sample encode the same CDR3. The chain uses TRBV3-1 (or the pseudogene TRBV3-2) and TRBJ1-1; possibly TRBD1 for D (6 bases). Deletions cut 4 bases from V and 0 bases from J, with 12 bases between. CDR1 LGHDT and CDR2 YNNKEL come from the germline V gene (reference sequence). This CDR3 comprises 15 residues. DNA of the CDR3: TGTGCCAGCAGCCTCCCGGGACAAATGAACACTGAAGCTTTCTTT. It is translated as CASSLPGQMNTEAFF.

This clone was seen once. The chain employs TRBV3-1 (or the pseudogene TRBV3-2) and TRBJ2-5, with 7 bases identical to TRBD1. In germline, CDR1 is LGHDT, CDR2 YNNKEL (reference sequence). The length of the CDR3 is 16 residues. V lost 1 base to trimming and J lost 5 bases; unmatched junction nucleotides: 10. CDR3 residues: CASSQGDSLGQETQYF. The CDR3 nucleotides are TGTGCCAGCAGCCAAGGGGACAGTCTCGGCCAGGAGACCCAGTACTTC.

This clone has only a few counts. This rearrangement joins TRBV6-6 to TRBJ1-1; D gene uncertain. Germline values: CDR1 MNHNY, CDR2 SVGAGI (reference sequence). V was cut by 0 bases and J by 7 bases, with 9 bases left in between. The CDR3 covers 13 residues. The CDR3 is CASSYSWADEAFF. For the CDR3, the DNA is TGTGCCAGCAGTTACTCCTGGGCCGATGAAGCTTTCTTT.

The chain carries TRBV2 and TRBJ1-2, with D perhaps matching TRBD1 (5 bases). The germline CDR1 and CDR2 sequences are SNHLY and FYNNEI. CDR3 length equals 15 residues. V dropped 7 bases and J dropped 0 bases, with 15 bases sitting between them. CDR3 DNA sequence: TGTGCCAGCAATCCTCAGGGACTATCTAACTATGGCTACACCTTC. Its translation: CASNPQGLSNYGYTF. Looking up the rest from reference TRBV2 and TRBJ1-2 gives the full variable domain: EPEVTQTPSHQVTQMGQEVILRCVPISNHLYFYWYRQILGQKVEFLVSFYNNEISEKSEIFDDQFSVERPDGSNFTLKIRSTKLEDSAMYFCASNPQGLSNYGYTFGSGTRLTVV.